This note documents a single T cell receptor beta chain sequence. Under the authors' procedure: Estimation of nucleated cell counts was performed using reference gene primer amplification. TCRdb's table, derived via immunoSEQ multiplex PCR, lists solely in-frame clones and lacks some. The V and J calls and the clone size are those of that table, but D and trimming were determined from the DNA. The data contain about 250,000 clones, about 85% of them singletons. The sample comes from a study of blood T cell repertoires in COVID-19. Whole-study context: Both acute and convalescent COVID-19 samples were obtained from the United States, Italy and Spain. From T cells, B-cell-depleted T cells, or PBMCs came the material, which was cDNA or gDNA.

The clonotype comes from a man aged 18 to 29 with active or convalescent COVID-19. Material for sequencing was peripheral blood.

The CDR3 protein is CASSPGAGSPLHF. CDR3 coding DNA: TGCGCCAGCAGCCCGGGTGCGGGTTCACCCCTCCACTTT. The V and J genes are TRBV5-1 and TRBJ1-6; D not resolved. Per germline, CDR1 SGHRS and CDR2 YFSETQ. V dropped 4 bases and J dropped 9 bases, with 11 bases sitting between them. This CDR3 region has 13 residues.